Presented here are 17 T cell receptor beta chains from one specimen sequenced in a study of spatial heterogeneity in lung cancer. Time point specified: sample taken at primary tumor resection. The sequenced material consisted of unsorted whole RNA from tumor, nontumor lung or frozen PBMC. Each CDR3 protein gets one entry after TCRdb re-called the 5' RACE reads with MiXCR. The data show about 90,000 distinct CDR3 sequences, with around 10% seen just once and 6.9% held by the top ten. Material: PBMCs, obtained at surgery. The receptors were gathered from a male donor with early-stage non-small cell lung cancer.

As regards this clonotype: A much more abundant neighbour one base away suggests this may be a read error. The DNA of the CDR3 is TGTGCCAGCAGCTTAGGCAGGGATGACTACAAGCAGTACTTC. It is translated as CASSLGRDDYKQYF. The chain has TRBV13 and TRBJ2-7; D is perhaps TRBD1 or TRBD2 (5 bases each). The CDR3 runs to 14 residues. The germline V gene encodes CDR1 PRHDT and CDR2 FYEKMQ (reference sequence).

This clonotype was counted at least ten times. The chain employs TRBV11-2 and TRBJ2-3; D is possibly TRBD2 (6 bases). Between the trimmed V and J ends, which lost 5 bases and 0 bases, there was a span of 12 bases. The CDR3 is made up of 15 amino acids. Germline V gives CDR1 SGHAT, CDR2 FQNNGV. The CDR3 spells CASSLRLVSTDTQYF. The CDR3 nucleotides are TGTGCCAGCAGCCTCCGACTAGTTAGCACAGATACGCAGTATTTT.

The chain employs TRBV6-2 or TRBV6-3 and TRBJ1-1; 10 bases agree with TRBD1. Germline-derived CDR1 and CDR2 are MNHEY and SVGEGT. After removal of 8 bases from V and 4 bases from J, the junction contained 7 bases not matched to a gene. The CDR3 is made up of 14 amino acids. CDR3 amino acids: CASGDRGGSTEAFF. The CDR3 DNA follows: TGTGCCAGCGGGGACAGGGGAGGTTCCACTGAAGCTTTCTTT.

In its sample, this clonotype was seen many times. V gene TRBV11-1 combines with J gene TRBJ1-6, with TRBD1 identical over 9 bases. The V gene end was trimmed by 4 bases and the J gene end by 10 bases; junction bases not matched to a gene: 8. The CDR3 sequence is 15 residues long. Germline-derived CDR1 and CDR2 are SGHAT and FQDESV (reference sequence). CDR3 residues: CASSSPNRGRSPLHF. The DNA of the CDR3 is TGTGCCAGCAGCTCACCAAACAGGGGGCGATCACCCCTCCACTTT.

In this sample, this clonotype turned up many times. The V and J genes are TRBV2 and TRBJ1-1, with 10 bases that match TRBD1. Trimming cost V 10 bases and J 7 bases; bases outside gene matches: 9. Germline CDR1 is SNHLY and CDR2 is FYNNEI. The CDR3 is 13 residues long. CDR3 sequence (DNA): TGTGCCACCGAGGACAGGGGGGGACGTGAAGCTTTCTTT. This sequence encodes CATEDRGGREAFF.

This sequence joins TRBV28 and TRBJ2-7; 10 nucleotides align to TRBD2. Per germline, CDR1 MDHEN and CDR2 SYDVKM. J gave up 3 bases and V 6 bases, and 5 bases lay outside the gene matches. There are 14 residues in the CDR3. CDR3 in DNA: TGTGCCAGCAGGGGGGGGACTAGCGTCTACGAGCAGTACTTC. Translating gives CASRGGTSVYEQYF.

There are many counts of this clonotype. This rearrangement joins TRBV19 to TRBJ1-2; TRBD1 aligns across 8 bases. The germline gives CDR1 LNHDA, CDR2 SQIVND (reference sequence). The CDR3 spans 14 residues. J gave up 1 base and V 8 bases, and 6 bases lay outside the gene matches. The CDR3 region is CASASTGDNYGYTF. DNA of the CDR3: TGTGCCAGTGCCTCGACAGGGGATAACTATGGCTACACCTTC.

This clonotype was counted many times. V usage is TRBV12-3 or TRBV12-4 and J usage is TRBJ1-1; D is unclear. This CDR3 has 13 amino acids. The V end lost 2 bases, the J end lost 5 bases, and 9 bases lay between the germline ends. The CDR3 spells CASSLWVGTEAFF. Written as DNA, the CDR3 is TGTGCCAGCAGTTTATGGGTTGGGACTGAAGCTTTCTTT.

This clonotype appeared many times. The CDR3 here is CSAGTATNQPQHF. The CDR3 nucleotides read TGCAGTGCCGGGACAGCTACCAATCAGCCCCAGCATTTT. The chain combines TRBV20-1 with TRBJ1-5, with 7 positions matching TRBD1. This CDR3 has 13 residues. V trimming: 6 bases; J trimming: 3 bases; junction bases outside the gene matches: 5. Germline V gene data show CDR1 as DFQATT and CDR2 as SNEGSKA (reference sequence).

This clonotype was counted between two and nine times. The chain has TRBV20-1 and TRBJ1-2, with D hard to call. The CDR3 spans 11 residues. Trimming left V 3 bases short and J 8 bases short, with 10 bases between. CDR1 is DFQATT and CDR2 is SNEGSKA in the germline V gene (reference sequence). CDR3 in amino acids: CSARWQGGYTF. The DNA for the CDR3 is TGCAGTGCTAGGTGGCAAGGAGGCTACACCTTC.

This clonotype was seen ten or more times. V usage is TRBV28 and J usage is TRBJ1-2; 8 bases line up with TRBD1. The CDR3 is made up of 15 amino acids. V was clipped by 7 bases and J by 6 bases; unmatched bases: 13. Germline-derived CDR1 and CDR2 are MDHEN and SYDVKM. CDR3 protein: CASTPIGTGVHGYTF. As DNA, the CDR3 is TGTGCCAGCACCCCGATCGGGACAGGCGTACATGGCTACACCTTC.

Written as DNA, the CDR3 is TGTGCCAGCAGCTTAAGGCGGGGGGTAACAGATACGCAGTATTTT. It translates to CASSLRRGVTDTQYF. The J gene is TRBJ2-3, the V gene TRBV7-2, with TRBD2 matching over 8 bases. Trimming cost V 2 bases and J 3 bases; bases outside gene matches: 4. Germline V gene lookup returns CDR1 SGHTA and CDR2 FQGNSA. The CDR3 consists of 15 residues. Variable domain in full (rest from reference TRBV7-2 and TRBJ2-3): GAGVSQSPSNKVTEKGKDVELRCDPISGHTALYWYRQSLGQGLEFLIYFQGNSAPDKSGLPSDRFSAERTGGSVSTLTIQRTQQEDSAVYLCASSLRRGVTDTQYFGPGTRLTVL.

This clonotype has ten or more counts. The rearrangement joins TRBV5-4 to TRBJ2-5; no clear D. The germline gives CDR1 SGHNT, CDR2 YYREEE (reference sequence). V was trimmed by 2 bases and J by 5 bases, leaving 13 bases between them. The CDR3 loop spans 14 amino acids. CDR3 coding DNA: TGTGCCAGCAGCTTCGGCAGTTCCTTGGAGACCCAGTACTTC. This sequence encodes CASSFGSSLETQYF.

This clonotype appeared many times. The chain employs TRBV24-1 and TRBJ2-7; the match to TRBD1 covers 7 bases. There are 13 residues in the CDR3. V lost 6 bases and J lost 3; bases outside the gene matches: 4. CDR1 KGHDR and CDR2 SFDVKD come from the germline V gene. The CDR3 coding sequence is TGTGCCACCAGTCGGGACAGAGACTACGAGCAGTACTTC. Residues: CATSRDRDYEQYF.

The J gene is TRBJ1-4, the V gene TRBV7-2; 9 bases map to TRBD1. CDR1 is SGHTA, CDR2 FQGNSA, per germline. V lost 5 bases to trimming and J lost 7 bases; unmatched junction nucleotides: 5. CDR3 length: 14 residues. The CDR3 sequence: CASSRTGVFEKLFF. The CDR3 DNA reads TGTGCCAGCAGCCGGACAGGGGTTTTTGAAAAACTGTTTTTT.

V is TRBV7-2 and J is TRBJ2-5; D is unclear. The V and J ends lost 6 bases and 5 bases respectively, with 13 bases between them. The CDR3 runs 13 residues. Per the germline V gene, CDR1 is SGHTA and CDR2 is FQGNSA. This CDR3 reads CASRLPSVETQYF. In nucleotides, the CDR3 is TGTGCCAGCAGGTTACCAAGCGTGGAGACCCAGTACTTC.

This clonotype was seen a handful of times. In DNA, the CDR3 is TGCAGTGCTCCCGGGACAGCTTACAACAATGAGCAGTTCTTC. Translated, it gives CSAPGTAYNNEQFF. The chain is built from TRBV20-1 and TRBJ2-1; 7 bases match TRBD1. The CDR3 is 14 amino acids. Unmatched junction bases numbered 9, after V lost 5 bases and J lost 5 bases. Germline-derived CDR1 and CDR2 are DFQATT and SNEGSKA (reference sequence).